A single T cell receptor beta chain is shown here with its context. The data were taken from a study of ipilimumab plus nivolumab after autologous stem cell transplantation. On the study more broadly: Myeloma patients were high-risk transplant-naive or relapsed within 3 years of first autologous transplant.

Ipilimumab, 1 mg/kg, started 14 to 28 days after autologous transplant. Through week 26, nivolumab 3 mg/kg IV was given weeks 1, 4, 7, 10, then biweekly. Trimming took 5 bases from V and 2 from J, leaving 20 bases between them. Germline V gene data show CDR1 as SGHTA and CDR2 as FQGTGA. CDR3 length: 17 residues. Assay used: immunoSEQ multiplex PCR; TCRdb lists only in-frame clones, some missing. Of about 9,800 clones in the sample, roughly three quarters were seen once. Material: PBMCs, obtained in a trial of ipilimumab plus nivolumab as post-transplant consolidation. This TCR came from a female donor with multiple myeloma. The chain recombines TRBV7-3 with TRBJ2-3; no reliable D call. The CDR3 spells CASSPTHRTELTDTQYF. The DNA of the CDR3 is TGTGCCAGCAGCCCGACCCATAGGACCGAACTCACAGATACGCAGTATTTT.